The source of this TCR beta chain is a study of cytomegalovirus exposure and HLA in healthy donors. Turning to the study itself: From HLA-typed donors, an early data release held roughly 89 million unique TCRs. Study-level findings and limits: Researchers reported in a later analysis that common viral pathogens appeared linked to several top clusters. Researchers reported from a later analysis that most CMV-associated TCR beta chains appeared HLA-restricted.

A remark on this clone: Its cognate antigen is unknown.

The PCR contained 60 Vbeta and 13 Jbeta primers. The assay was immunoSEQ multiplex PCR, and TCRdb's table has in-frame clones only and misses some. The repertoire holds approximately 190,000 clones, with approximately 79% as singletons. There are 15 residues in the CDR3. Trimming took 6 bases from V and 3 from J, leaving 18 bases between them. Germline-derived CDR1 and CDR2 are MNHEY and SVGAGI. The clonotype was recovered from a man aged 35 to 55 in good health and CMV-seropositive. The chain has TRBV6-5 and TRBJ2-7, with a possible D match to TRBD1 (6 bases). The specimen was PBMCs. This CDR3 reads CASRLGRTAIYEQYF. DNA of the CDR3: TGTGCCAGCAGACTCGGCCGGACAGCAATCTACGAGCAGTACTTC.